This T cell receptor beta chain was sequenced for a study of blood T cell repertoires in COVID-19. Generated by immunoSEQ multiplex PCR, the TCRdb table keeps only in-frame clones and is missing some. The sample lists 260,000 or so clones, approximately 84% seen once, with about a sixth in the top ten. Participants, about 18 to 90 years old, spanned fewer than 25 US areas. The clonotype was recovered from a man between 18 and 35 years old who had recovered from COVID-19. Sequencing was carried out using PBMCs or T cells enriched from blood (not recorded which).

CDR3 DNA: TGTGCCAGTAGTCCCCTGATTAGCGGGAGCTACGAGCAGTACTTC. Its protein is CASSPLISGSYEQYF. This sequence joins TRBV19 and TRBJ2-7; 9 bases map to TRBD2. The germline gives CDR1 LNHDA, CDR2 SQIVND (reference sequence). This CDR3 spans 15 amino acids. V was pared by 5 bases and J by 3 bases, with 8 bases of the junction left unmatched.